The rows below give T cell receptor beta chains drawn from one sample of a study of blood T cell repertoires in COVID-19. Repertoires were generated with immunoSEQ multiplex PCR, while TCRdb's copy carries only in-frame clones and drops some. The sample lists 200,000 to 250,000 clones, more than 75% occurring once. Sequenced sample: PBMCs or T cells enriched from blood (not recorded which). All receptors come from a woman aged 45-65 years who had recovered from COVID-19. CDR3s include the opening cysteine and the closing phenylalanine or tryptophan. A D gene is named only where the DNA matches it firmly. Some rows have no size entry. The others give once, few or many, or a class for an expanded clone.

cdr3_nt cdr3_aa v_call clone_size j_call d_call
TGTGCCAGCAGCGCCCCACAGGGCTTGGAGGCTTCACCCCTCCACTTT CASSAPQGLEASPLHF TRBV9 - TRBJ1-6 -
TGTGCCAGCAGTCTTCCGGGACAGAGCTCCTACGAGCAGTACTTC CASSLPGQSSYEQYF TRBV6-2/TRBV6-3 - TRBJ2-7 TRBD1
TGCGCCAGCAGCCTGCCGGGACTAGCGGGGGAAGAGACCCAGTACTTC CASSLPGLAGEETQYF TRBV5-1 - TRBJ2-5 TRBD2
TGTGCCAGTAGTATACGCAGCAATGAGCAGTTCTTC CASSIRSNEQFF TRBV19 once TRBJ2-1 -
TGCAGCGTTGTTAAAGGGACTAGCGGACTTTACGAGCAGTACTTC CSVVKGTSGLYEQYF TRBV29-1 once TRBJ2-7 TRBD2
TGTGCCAGCACTGGGCAGACAAATTCACCCCTCCACTTT CASTGQTNSPLHF TRBV12-3/TRBV12-4 - TRBJ1-6 -
TGCGCCAGCAGCCACACCGGGACAGGGGGCCCTGGAAACACCATATATTTT CASSHTGTGGPGNTIYF TRBV4-3 once TRBJ1-3 TRBD1
TGTGCCAGCAAGAAGGGGACAACGGGACAGCCCCAGCATTTT CASKKGTTGQPQHF TRBV2 - TRBJ1-5 -
TGTGCCAGCAGACCGGGACTAGGTAACAGTGTAGGGTATTTT CASRPGLGNSVGYF TRBV6-5 once TRBJ2-3 TRBD2
TGTGCCAGCAGCCAAACCCGGTTCAGAGGGAGACAGGGCTACAATGAGCAGTTCTTC CASSQTRFRGRQGYNEQFF TRBV3-1/TRBV3-2 - TRBJ2-1 TRBD1
TGCGCCAGCAGTCCAAGATTAGGAATGAGGCTGCGAGTTGAAGCTTTCTTT CASSPRLGMRLRVEAFF TRBV4-1 - TRBJ1-1 -
TGCGCCAGCAGCTTGGGGACAGGGGCCCGCCTCTATGGCTACACCTTC CASSLGTGARLYGYTF TRBV5-1 - TRBJ1-2 TRBD1
TGTGCCAGCAGCCAAGATCTTACGTTCTACTCTGGAAACACCATATATTTT CASSQDLTFYSGNTIYF TRBV3-1/TRBV3-2 - TRBJ1-3 -
TGTGCCAGCAGCCCCACGACAGAGAACACTGAAGCTTTCTTT CASSPTTENTEAFF TRBV9 - TRBJ1-1 -
TGTGCCAGCAGCTTGTTAGCCGGCGGGACTGAAGCTTTCTTT CASSLLAGGTEAFF TRBV7-2 - TRBJ1-1 -
TGTGCCAGCAGACAGCTTTATAGCAATCAGCCCCAGCATTTT CASRQLYSNQPQHF TRBV2 - TRBJ1-5 -
TGTGCCAGCAGTCCAGCGGGAGAGGCCCACGAGCAGTACTTC CASSPAGEAHEQYF TRBV28 - TRBJ2-7 TRBD2
TGTGCCAGCAGGGGGACTAGCAACGAGCAGTTCTTC CASRGTSNEQFF TRBV7-3 - TRBJ2-1 TRBD2
TGCGCCAGCAGCTGGAAGCGGGACTCCTACGAGCAGTACTTC CASSWKRDSYEQYF TRBV5-1 - TRBJ2-7 TRBD2
TGCGCCAGCAGCCAAGATCCACAGACAGTGGGCTACACCTTC CASSQDPQTVGYTF TRBV4-3 - TRBJ1-2 -
TGTGCCAGCTTGGCGCGGGAGGGGTCCTACGAGCAGTACTTC CASLAREGSYEQYF TRBV2 - TRBJ2-7 TRBD2
TGTGCCAGCAGCCAATACGCGGTTCGTGAGACCTCTAACTATGGCTACACCTTC CASSQYAVRETSNYGYTF TRBV16 - TRBJ1-2 -
TGTGCCAGCAGCTCACTACGAGCGGGAGCGTCCGTCCCCAATGAGCAGTTCTTC CASSSLRAGASVPNEQFF TRBV2 - TRBJ2-1 TRBD2
TGTGCCAGCAGCTTGGGAGGTGTCGGTGAAAAACTGTTTTTT CASSLGGVGEKLFF TRBV7-2 - TRBJ1-4 -
TGTGCCAGCAGCGCCGAGGGTAGCGGGGTATACGAGCAGTACTTC CASSAEGSGVYEQYF TRBV5-5 - TRBJ2-7 TRBD2
TGTGCCAGCAAAAGGGGGATGGTCTATGGCTACACCTTC CASKRGMVYGYTF TRBV28 few TRBJ1-2 -
TGCAGTCCGGGTTATGGCTACACCTTC CSPGYGYTF TRBV20-1 - TRBJ1-2 -
TGTGCCAGCAGCGTAGCCATATCAGGGGGTGGGACTGAAGCTTTCTTT CASSVAISGGGTEAFF TRBV9 - TRBJ1-1 TRBD1
TGTGCCAGCTCATCTCTCCTCGGGGGGGGACGGAGTGAAGCTTTCTTT CASSSLLGGGRSEAFF TRBV18 - TRBJ1-1 -
TGTGCCAGCTCCGGGACAGAAGCTTTCTTT CASSGTEAFF TRBV2 once TRBJ1-1 -
TGTGCCAGCAGTTTTGACAGGGTAGGTCAGCCCCAGCATTTT CASSFDRVGQPQHF TRBV27 - TRBJ1-5 TRBD1
TGTGCCAGTAGGGACTCTCAAGACTCCTACGAGCAGTACTTC CASRDSQDSYEQYF TRBV19 once TRBJ2-7 -
TGTGCCAGCAGGACAGGGGGGCCGAACACTGAAGCTTTCTTT CASRTGGPNTEAFF TRBV28 - TRBJ1-1 TRBD1
TGTGCCAGCAGCTTAGCCTCGGGTACGGGGTTTTCACCCCTCCACTTT CASSLASGTGFSPLHF TRBV7-8 - TRBJ1-6 -
TGCGCCAGCAGTGCGGAGACAGGGTGGCAGCCCCAGCATTTT CASSAETGWQPQHF TRBV10-2 - TRBJ1-5 TRBD1
TGCAGTGCTAATCCGACAGATACGCAGTATTTT CSANPTDTQYF TRBV20-1 - TRBJ2-3 -
TGTGCCAGTAGTATCGAACGTCAGAGGACTAACTATGGCTACACCTTC CASSIERQRTNYGYTF TRBV19 few TRBJ1-2 -
TGCAGCGTTGGCAGGGGTGACACCGGGGAGCTGTTTTTT CSVGRGDTGELFF TRBV29-1 - TRBJ2-2 -
TGTGCCAGCAGCTTAGTTGGACAGGGCAAAAATGAGCAGTTCTTC CASSLVGQGKNEQFF TRBV7-2 - TRBJ2-1 TRBD1
TGTGCCAGCAGCCCACACAGGGGGAACTACAATGAGCAGTTCTTC CASSPHRGNYNEQFF TRBV11-3 - TRBJ2-1 TRBD1
TGTGCCAGCAGCCCAGGGACAGGGTTCGCTTACTCTGGAAACACCATATATTTT CASSPGTGFAYSGNTIYF TRBV11-2 - TRBJ1-3 TRBD1
TGTGCCAGCAGTCCCGGCTATGGCTACACCTTC CASSPGYGYTF TRBV6-2/TRBV6-3 - TRBJ1-2 -
TGTGCCAGCAGCCGCGTTTCTGGGGAGCTGTTTTTT CASSRVSGELFF TRBV9 - TRBJ2-2 -
TGCGCCAGCAGCTTAACCCCCGGGACTAGCGAGTACAATGAGCAGTTCTTC CASSLTPGTSEYNEQFF TRBV5-1 few TRBJ2-1 TRBD2
TGTGCTAGCAGCTCGAAACGTCCGGGACACGCATACCAAGAGACCCAGTACTTC CASSSKRPGHAYQETQYF TRBV7-7 - TRBJ2-5 -
TGTGCCAGCAGCCTTACCCGAGAAGAGACCCAGTACTTC CASSLTREETQYF TRBV7-3 - TRBJ2-5 -
TGTGCCTGGGCCCGTCTAGGGACCAGGGGTGAAAAACTGTTTTTT CAWARLGTRGEKLFF TRBV30 - TRBJ1-4 -
TGTGCCATCAGTGGCACTAACAGGTGGTCGCCCTACAATGAGCAGTTCTTC CAISGTNRWSPYNEQFF TRBV10-3 - TRBJ2-1 -
TGCGCCAGCAGCTTGGGTGCAGGGACTACTGAAGCTTTCTTT CASSLGAGTTEAFF TRBV5-1 - TRBJ1-1 -
TGTGCCAGCAGTTCCATATCGGGATGGGCTAATGAAAAACTGTTTTTT CASSSISGWANEKLFF TRBV27 - TRBJ1-4 -
TGTGCCAGCAGCGCCCAGGGAACAGGGGGCAATCAGCCCCAGCATTTT CASSAQGTGGNQPQHF TRBV7-2 - TRBJ1-5 TRBD1
TGTGCCAGCAGTTTATCCCAGGGCTACACCTTC CASSLSQGYTF TRBV28 - TRBJ1-2 -
TGCGCCAGCAGCCAAGAGCGCAGGGCCTACGAGCAGTACTTC CASSQERRAYEQYF TRBV4-3 - TRBJ2-7 -
TGTGCCAGCACCCGGGGGGCCCCCCCTGAAGCTTTCTTT CASTRGAPPEAFF TRBV12-3/TRBV12-4 - TRBJ1-1 -
TGTGCCAGCAGGGGGGGACGGTTTAATTCACCCCTCCACTTT CASRGGRFNSPLHF TRBV6-5 - TRBJ1-6 -
TGTGCCAGCAGCTTATTCGATGGCTACACCTTC CASSLFDGYTF TRBV7-2 - TRBJ1-2 -
TGTGCCAGCAGTCCTAGACTAGCGGGAAGTGAGACCCAGTACTTC CASSPRLAGSETQYF TRBV2 - TRBJ2-5 TRBD2
TGTGCCAGCAGCTGGAGAGGAGGACAAGGGGGAGATAACTATGGCTACACCTTC CASSWRGGQGGDNYGYTF TRBV7-2 - TRBJ1-2 -
TGTGCCAGCAGTGAGATAGGACAGGGCCCCCAGCATTTT CASSEIGQGPQHF TRBV6-1 once TRBJ1-5 TRBD1
TGTGCCTGGAGTGTACGCGGTTTTAATTCACCCCTCCACTTT CAWSVRGFNSPLHF TRBV30 - TRBJ1-6 -